Below, 27 T cell receptor beta chains from the same sample are listed, as sequenced in a study of T cell responses to AZD1222 COVID-19 vaccine. This table comes from immunoSEQ multiplex PCR, and its TCRdb copy is limited to in-frame clones, with some not included. The sample holds about 110,000 clones, 87% seen once. Sample: peripheral blood, taken on day 0 of AZD1222 vaccination. These receptors were obtained from an adult in good health.

The CDR3 DNA sequence: TGTGCCAGCAGTATAGGCGGGGGTCAGCCCCAGCATTTT. This sequence encodes CASSIGGGQPQHF. The genes are TRBV7-9 and TRBJ1-5; TRBD1 is a possible D gene (5 bases). Germline values: CDR1 SEHNR, CDR2 FQNEAQ (reference sequence). V was trimmed by 6 bases and J by 6 bases, leaving 12 bases between them. The CDR3 loop spans 13 amino acids.

The chain couples TRBV4-2 to TRBJ2-1, with D possibly being TRBD2 (5 bases). The germline V gene encodes CDR1 LGHNA and CDR2 YNFKEQ. The CDR3 is made up of 16 amino acids. V dropped 3 bases and J dropped 6 bases, with 18 bases sitting between them. In DNA, the CDR3 is TGTGCCAGCAGCCAGGCTGGACCCCTAAGCGGCAATGAGCAGTTCTTC. This translates into CASSQAGPLSGNEQFF.

CDR3: CASSPGQGRLRSPLHF. The CDR3 nucleotides are TGTGCCAGCAGCCCTGGACAGGGTCGGCTTCGATCACCCCTCCACTTT. The rearrangement uses TRBV5-6 and TRBJ1-6, with 8 bases identical to TRBD1. Germline CDR1 and CDR2: SGHDT and YYEEEE. The junction had 13 bases not matched to a gene; V was cut back by 4 bases and J by 10 bases. This CDR3 spans 16 amino acids.

The V and J genes are TRBV10-1 and TRBJ2-7, with D unclear. Trimming removed 11 bases from V and 1 base from J, with 15 bases in between. Germline V CDR1 and CDR2: WNHNN, SYGVQD (reference sequence). The CDR3 length is 13 residues. The CDR3 DNA reads as TGCGCCGGGAACGGGCGCCAGTCCTACGAGCAGTACTTC. Amino acid sequence: CAGNGRQSYEQYF.

The gene calls are TRBV4-3 and TRBJ1-1; D remains unclear. The germline V gene has CDR1 LGHNA and CDR2 YSLEER. V lost 6 bases, J lost 4 bases, and 12 bases lay in between. The CDR3 extends over 13 amino acids. The CDR3 DNA sequence: TGCGCCAGCAGTCCCCTGGGGTCCACTGAAGCTTTCTTT. Protein sequence: CASSPLGSTEAFF.

The V and J genes are TRBV28 and TRBJ2-3; the match to TRBD1 covers 7 bases. Germline CDR1 is MDHEN and CDR2 is SYDVKM. This CDR3 is 15 amino acids long. Trimming at V came to 4 bases and at J to 6 bases, leaving 10 bases not matched to a gene. CDR3 nucleotide sequence: TGTGCCAGCAGTTGGGGACAGCGAAGGGTTGATACGCAGTATTTT. Translated: CASSWGQRRVDTQYF.

This rearrangement joins TRBV9 to TRBJ1-1, with D hard to call. Germline lookup yields CDR1 SGDLS and CDR2 YYNGEE. This CDR3 region has 13 residues. Trimming took off 4 bases at V and 4 bases at J, with 11 bases between the two ends. The CDR3 protein is CASSLGWGTEAFF. CDR3 DNA: TGTGCCAGCAGCTTGGGCTGGGGCACTGAAGCTTTCTTT.

CDR3 nucleotides: TGTGCCAGCAGCCCGCTCGGGGATAAAGCTTTCTTT. This encodes CASSPLGDKAFF. The chain has TRBV7-6 and TRBJ1-1; D is undetermined. The CDR3 has 12 amino acids. Trimming removed 5 bases from V and 9 bases from J, with 13 bases in between. CDR1 SGHVS and CDR2 FNYEAQ come from the germline V gene.

The gene calls are TRBV5-4 and TRBJ1-4; no clear D. CDR1 and CDR2 (germline): SGHNT, YYREEE (reference sequence). This CDR3 contains 14 residues. Trimming removed 4 bases from V and 3 bases from J, with 10 bases in between. CDR3 sequence reads: CASSPDPSNEKLFF. The CDR3, as DNA: TGTGCCAGCAGCCCTGACCCGTCTAATGAAAAACTGTTTTTT.

The chain employs TRBV27 and TRBJ2-7; TRBD1 aligns across 10 bases. CDR1 and CDR2 from the germline V gene are MNHEY and SMNVEV (reference sequence). The CDR3 extends over 18 amino acids. The ends lost 3 bases at V and 4 bases at J; junction bases unmatched: 15. CDR3 amino acids: CASSLPPRQGAVSYEQYF. The CDR3 DNA is TGTGCCAGCAGTTTGCCCCCGAGACAGGGGGCGGTGTCGTACGAGCAGTACTTC.

The table lists this clone with a count of one. This sequence joins TRBV19 and TRBJ1-1; tentatively, D is TRBD1 (6 bases). V lost 0 bases and J lost 3, with 14 bases in between. Per the germline V gene, CDR1 is LNHDA and CDR2 is SQIVND (reference sequence). The CDR3 spans 16 residues. The DNA for the CDR3 is TGTGCCAGTAGTATAGATTGGGGGGCACAGCACACTGAAGCTTTCTTT. Encoded protein: CASSIDWGAQHTEAFF.

CDR3 DNA sequence: TGTGCCAGCAGCAACCGGGACAGGGGGCGCTTAGGCACTGAAGCTTTCTTT. Protein product: CASSNRDRGRLGTEAFF. The chain carries TRBV5-5 and TRBJ1-1; the match to TRBD1 covers 12 bases. The CDR3 is 17 residues long. Trimming removed 4 bases from V and 4 bases from J; junction bases left unmatched: 11. The germline V gene encodes CDR1 SGHKS and CDR2 YYEKEE (reference sequence).

The chain carries TRBV27 and TRBJ1-1; the match to TRBD1 covers 11 bases. After removal of 5 bases from V and 5 bases from J, the junction contained 7 bases not matched to a gene. This CDR3 has 15 residues. CDR1 is MNHEY, CDR2 SMNVEV, per germline (reference sequence). Written as DNA, the CDR3 is TGTGCCAGCAGTCCGTGGGACAGGGGGGAAACTGAAGCTTTCTTT. Its protein is CASSPWDRGETEAFF.

The chain uses TRBV19 and TRBJ1-2; the D gene is possibly TRBD1 (6 bases). The CDR3 extends over 16 amino acids. V was clipped by 6 bases and J by 6 bases, with 23 bases between them. Germline CDR1 LNHDA, CDR2 SQIVND (reference sequence). The CDR3 DNA reads as TGTGCCAGTAGATTGGGGGGCAAAGGGCCCCTCGATGGCTACACCTTC. Translated: CASRLGGKGPLDGYTF. Supplemented by reference TRBV19 and TRBJ1-2, the full variable domain reads DGGITQSPKYLFRKEGQNVTLSCEQNLNHDAMYWYRQDPGQGLRLIYYSQIVNDFQKGDIAEGYSVSREKKESFPLTVTSAQKNPTAFYLCASRLGGKGPLDGYTFGSGTRLTVV.

The rearrangement links TRBV5-1 to TRBJ1-4; 10 bases align to TRBD1. The CDR3 is made up of 15 amino acids. From germline, CDR1 is SGHRS and CDR2 YFSETQ. J lost 5 bases, V lost 2 bases, and 3 bases had no gene match. In DNA, the CDR3 is TGCGCCAGCAGCTTTGGGACAGGGGAAAATGAAAAACTGTTTTTT. It is translated as CASSFGTGENEKLFF.

This sequence joins TRBV5-8 and TRBJ1-6; D not resolved. Trimming removed 5 bases at V and 7 bases at J, with 22 bases between. Germline CDR1 and CDR2: SGHTS and YDEGEE. The CDR3 length is 17 residues. CDR3 coding DNA: TGTGCCAGCAGTACTTCCCGTTTGCCTAGGCGAAATTCACCCCTCCACTTT. This translates into CASSTSRLPRRNSPLHF.

The genes are TRBV7-8 and TRBJ2-1, with D unclear. CDR3 length equals 15 residues. V was pared by 6 bases and J by 0 bases, with 12 bases between. In germline, CDR1 is SGHVS, CDR2 FQNEAQ. CDR3 residues: CASSLSGSSYNEQFF. The DNA of the CDR3 is TGTGCCAGCAGTTTGTCCGGAAGCTCCTACAATGAGCAGTTCTTC.

V is TRBV28 and J is TRBJ1-4, with 12 bases aligning to TRBD1. The CDR3 is 16 residues long. Germline V CDR1 and CDR2: MDHEN, SYDVKM. The V segment lost 6 bases and the J segment 3 bases; nucleotides outside the gene matches: 5. The CDR3 DNA sequence: TGTGCCAGCAGACCGGGACAGGGGGCGTCTAATGAAAAACTGTTTTTT. Its protein product is CASRPGQGASNEKLFF.

CDR3 region: CASSPDNSNYGYTF. In nucleotides, the CDR3 is TGTGCCAGCAGCCCGGATAACAGTAACTATGGCTACACCTTC. The V call is TRBV7-9, the J call TRBJ1-2; D is undetermined. The CDR3 spans 14 residues. Germline lookup yields CDR1 SEHNR and CDR2 FQNEAQ (reference sequence). The V end was cut by 5 bases, the J end by 1 base, with 11 bases between.

The chain combines TRBV29-1 with TRBJ2-7, with 9 bases fitting TRBD1. V gave up 4 bases and J gave up 5 bases; unmatched junction bases: 3. Germline V gene lookup returns CDR1 SQVTM and CDR2 ANQGSEA. The CDR3 has 12 residues. The CDR3 DNA is TGCAGCGTTGGGACAGGGGCCCACGAGCAGTACTTC. It is translated as CSVGTGAHEQYF.

The chain links TRBV5-1 to TRBJ1-5; D may be TRBD1 (5 bases). Germline lookup yields CDR1 SGHRS and CDR2 YFSETQ. The length of the CDR3 is 13 residues. With 5 bases removed from V and 5 bases from J, the gap between germline ends came to 11 bases. CDR3 nucleotides: TGCGCCAGCAGTCCAAGACAGTATCAGCCCCAGCATTTT. Protein: CASSPRQYQPQHF.

V and J are TRBV11-1 and TRBJ2-7, with a tentative D call TRBD1 (5 bases). The V end was cut by 5 bases, the J end by 0 bases, with 8 bases between. The germline gives CDR1 SGHAT, CDR2 FQDESV (reference sequence). CDR3 length equals 13 residues. For the CDR3, the DNA is TGTGCCAGCAGCCACGACAGCTCCTACGAGCAGTACTTC. Its translation: CASSHDSSYEQYF.

The DNA of the CDR3 is TGCGCCAGCAAACCAGCGGGAGCCTACAATGAGCAGTTCTTC. Translating gives CASKPAGAYNEQFF. This sequence joins TRBV10-2 and TRBJ2-1; 8 bases match TRBD2. Germline-derived CDR1 and CDR2 are WSHSY and SAAADI. V was clipped by 7 bases and J by 2 bases; unmatched bases: 4. CDR3 length equals 14 residues.

The CDR3, as DNA: TGTGCCAGCAGCCCCCAGGACAGGGCTCCCTACGAGCAGTACTTC. Its translation: CASSPQDRAPYEQYF. This rearrangement joins TRBV7-9 to TRBJ2-7, with 8 bases aligning to TRBD1. Trimming removed 5 bases from V and 2 bases from J; junction bases left unmatched: 8. Germline V lookup: CDR1 SEHNR, CDR2 FQNEAQ (reference sequence). The CDR3 sequence is 15 residues long.

This clone has only one observation. The V and J genes are TRBV28 and TRBJ1-6; D is unresolved. The CDR3 contains 15 residues. V lost 3 bases and J lost 7, with 13 bases in between. Germline loops: CDR1 MDHEN, CDR2 SYDVKM. CDR3 coding DNA: TGTGCCAGCAGTTTTAAGCCTCTGTTGAATTCACCCCTCCACTTT. Its translation is CASSFKPLLNSPLHF.

This chain joins TRBV9 and TRBJ2-3, with unresolved D. CDR3 length: 10 amino acids. Germline values: CDR1 SGDLS, CDR2 YYNGEE. V shed 3 bases and J shed 8 bases, with 4 bases lying between them. DNA of the CDR3: TGTGCCAGCAGCGGAGGTACGCAGTATTTT. Protein product: CASSGGTQYF.

The V and J genes are TRBV1 and TRBJ2-1; the D call in the table, TRBD2, was not verified against the DNA. TRBV1 is shown as a pseudogene. This CDR3 region has 13 residues. This chain's CDR3 is CTSSHGRDNEQFF. The CDR3 coding sequence is TGCACCAGCAGCCACGGGAGGGACAATGAGCAGTTCTTC.